The rows below give T cell receptor beta chains drawn from one sample of a study of blood T cell repertoires in COVID-19. TCRdb's copy holds only in-frame clones and misses some; the assay was immunoSEQ multiplex PCR. The data hold about 300,000 clones, with around four fifths observed a single time. The sample consisted of peripheral blood. The receptors were sampled from a woman aged 45-65 years with acute or convalescent COVID-19. Both conserved end residues are part of each CDR3. Each record gives: V gene, clone size, J gene, D gene, CDR3 DNA, CDR3 protein. The D gene is left open where the match is weak. Clone size is shown for a subset of rows, as once, few, many or a class of expanded clone.

v_call: TRBV4-2; clone_size: few; j_call: TRBJ2-2; d_call: .; cdr3_nt: TGTGCCAGCAGCCAGTTCCCGGGACAAAACACCGGGGAGCTGTTTTTT; cdr3_aa: CASSQFPGQNTGELFF
v_call: TRBV2; clone_size: .; j_call: TRBJ1-1; d_call: TRBD1; cdr3_nt: TGTGCCAGCACCATGGGGACAGACCGCACTGAAGCTTTCTTT; cdr3_aa: CASTMGTDRTEAFF
v_call: TRBV6-1; clone_size: .; j_call: TRBJ2-1; d_call: .; cdr3_nt: TGTGCCAGCAGTGAAGCGCGGAGCGCCTACTCCTACAATGAGCAGTTCTTC; cdr3_aa: CASSEARSAYSYNEQFF
v_call: TRBV5-6; clone_size: .; j_call: TRBJ1-1; d_call: .; cdr3_nt: TGTGCCAGCAGCTCGAGTCGTATAGAAACTGAAGCTTTCTTT; cdr3_aa: CASSSSRIETEAFF
v_call: TRBV29-1; clone_size: once; j_call: TRBJ2-1; d_call: TRBD2; cdr3_nt: TGCAGCGTTGCCCCCGGGACTAGCGGGAGCTATGAGCAGTTCTTC; cdr3_aa: CSVAPGTSGSYEQFF
v_call: TRBV3-1/TRBV3-2; clone_size: .; j_call: TRBJ1-1; d_call: .; cdr3_nt: TGTGCCAGCAGCCAAGCGCAGGCGGAAGCTTTCTTT; cdr3_aa: CASSQAQAEAFF
v_call: TRBV7-2; clone_size: once; j_call: TRBJ2-3; d_call: .; cdr3_nt: TGTGCCAGCAGCCCGGGACTTATAAGCACAGATACGCAGTATTTT; cdr3_aa: CASSPGLISTDTQYF
v_call: TRBV5-4; clone_size: .; j_call: TRBJ2-7; d_call: .; cdr3_nt: TGTGCCAGCAGCTTGGCGGGATTTCGGTCCTACGAGCAGTACTTC; cdr3_aa: CASSLAGFRSYEQYF
v_call: TRBV27; clone_size: .; j_call: TRBJ2-1; d_call: TRBD1; cdr3_nt: TGTGCCAGCAGTTTATCGGGCAGGGGGCAGCGAACCTCCTACAATGAGCAGTTCTTC; cdr3_aa: CASSLSGRGQRTSYNEQFF
v_call: TRBV25-1; clone_size: .; j_call: TRBJ2-5; d_call: TRBD1; cdr3_nt: TGTGCCAGCAGTGAATATACAGGGGGAGGTAGCCAAGAGACCCAGTACTTC; cdr3_aa: CASSEYTGGGSQETQYF
v_call: TRBV2; clone_size: many; j_call: TRBJ2-2; d_call: .; cdr3_nt: TGTGCCACCCAGAGGACACCCGACACCGGGGAGCTGTTTTTT; cdr3_aa: CATQRTPDTGELFF
v_call: TRBV11-2; clone_size: once; j_call: TRBJ2-1; d_call: .; cdr3_nt: TGTGCCAGCAGCGTGCAACAGAGCTCCTACAATGAGCAGTTCTTC; cdr3_aa: CASSVQQSSYNEQFF
v_call: TRBV9; clone_size: .; j_call: TRBJ1-1; d_call: .; cdr3_nt: TGTGCCAGCAGCGTAACTCAGGACAGTTTAGCTTTCTTT; cdr3_aa: CASSVTQDSLAFF
v_call: TRBV28; clone_size: .; j_call: TRBJ1-2; d_call: TRBD1; cdr3_nt: TGTGCCAGCAGACAGACAGGGATAGACTATGGCTACACCTTC; cdr3_aa: CASRQTGIDYGYTF
v_call: TRBV13; clone_size: .; j_call: TRBJ2-6; d_call: TRBD2; cdr3_nt: TGTGCCAGCAGCCTCCGGGAGGGTCTCTTCTCTGGGGCCAACGTCCTGACTTTC; cdr3_aa: CASSLREGLFSGANVLTF
v_call: TRBV5-1; clone_size: .; j_call: TRBJ2-7; d_call: TRBD2; cdr3_nt: TGCGCCAGCAGAGCCGGGACTAGCGTCCCCTACGAGCAGTACTTC; cdr3_aa: CASRAGTSVPYEQYF
v_call: TRBV30; clone_size: .; j_call: TRBJ1-5; d_call: .; cdr3_nt: TGTGCCTGGGCTATCAGGGGTAATCAGCCCCAGCATTTT; cdr3_aa: CAWAIRGNQPQHF
v_call: TRBV11-2; clone_size: .; j_call: TRBJ1-5; d_call: .; cdr3_nt: TGTGCCAGCAGCTTAACAGGGTCCAGCAATCAGCCCCAGCATTTT; cdr3_aa: CASSLTGSSNQPQHF
v_call: TRBV19; clone_size: .; j_call: TRBJ2-5; d_call: .; cdr3_nt: TGTGCCAGTAGTATAGAGGGCAGGGGTGGTAGAGAGACCCAGTACTTC; cdr3_aa: CASSIEGRGGRETQYF
v_call: TRBV7-2; clone_size: .; j_call: TRBJ2-7; d_call: .; cdr3_nt: TGTGCCAGCAGCCAGTTCGGAAGCGTCGTGGAGGAGCAGTACTTC; cdr3_aa: CASSQFGSVVEEQYF
v_call: TRBV5-6; clone_size: .; j_call: TRBJ2-7; d_call: TRBD1; cdr3_nt: TGTGCCAGCAGCTTGGCACAGGGGGCGATTGGCGAGCAGTACTTC; cdr3_aa: CASSLAQGAIGEQYF
v_call: TRBV7-2; clone_size: .; j_call: TRBJ1-1; d_call: .; cdr3_nt: TGTGCCAGCAGCCTACTAGGATTCCGGGGTGGGACTGAAGCTTTCTTT; cdr3_aa: CASSLLGFRGGTEAFF
v_call: TRBV6-5; clone_size: .; j_call: TRBJ1-1; d_call: .; cdr3_nt: TGTGCCAGCAGTTACTTCCGAGGACAGACTGAAGCTTTCTTT; cdr3_aa: CASSYFRGQTEAFF
v_call: TRBV28; clone_size: .; j_call: TRBJ2-3; d_call: TRBD2; cdr3_nt: TGTGCCAGCTGCCCGGGAGGGGCGGGCACAGATACGCAGTATTTT; cdr3_aa: CASCPGGAGTDTQYF
v_call: TRBV19; clone_size: once; j_call: TRBJ1-4; d_call: TRBD1; cdr3_nt: TGTGCCAGTAGTATAATCGTCAGGGACAGGGAAAGGGAAAAACTGTTTTTT; cdr3_aa: CASSIIVRDREREKLFF
v_call: TRBV15; clone_size: .; j_call: TRBJ1-1; d_call: .; cdr3_nt: TGTGCCACCAGCAGAGTGGGGCTGACTGAAGCTTTCTTT; cdr3_aa: CATSRVGLTEAFF
v_call: TRBV29-1; clone_size: .; j_call: TRBJ1-2; d_call: .; cdr3_nt: TGCAGCGTTGAACAGGCGGGTCGGGGCTACACCTTC; cdr3_aa: CSVEQAGRGYTF
v_call: TRBV2; clone_size: once; j_call: TRBJ1-5; d_call: TRBD1; cdr3_nt: TGTGCCAGCACCGGGGGGACAGGTCGGCCCCAGCATTTT; cdr3_aa: CASTGGTGRPQHF
v_call: TRBV28; clone_size: .; j_call: TRBJ2-2; d_call: TRBD1; cdr3_nt: TGTGCCAGCAGACGTCCAGGGGGCGCGGGGACCGGGGAGCTGTTTTTT; cdr3_aa: CASRRPGGAGTGELFF
v_call: TRBV19; clone_size: .; j_call: TRBJ2-3; d_call: .; cdr3_nt: TGTGCCAGTAGTCACGGAGAGACGCAGTATTTT; cdr3_aa: CASSHGETQYF
v_call: TRBV27; clone_size: .; j_call: TRBJ1-5; d_call: .; cdr3_nt: TGTGCCAGCAGTTGGGGCCGAAATCAGCCCCAGCATTTT; cdr3_aa: CASSWGRNQPQHF
v_call: TRBV4-2; clone_size: .; j_call: TRBJ2-3; d_call: TRBD2; cdr3_nt: TGTGCCAGCAGCCAGGGGACTAGCGGGAGAGTAGCTGAGTTAGATACGCAGTATTTT; cdr3_aa: CASSQGTSGRVAELDTQYF
v_call: TRBV5-6; clone_size: few; j_call: TRBJ2-1; d_call: .; cdr3_nt: TGTGCCAGCAGCTTGTTGCGGGACTCCTACAATGAGCAGTTCTTC; cdr3_aa: CASSLLRDSYNEQFF
v_call: TRBV18; clone_size: .; j_call: TRBJ2-1; d_call: TRBD2; cdr3_nt: TGTGCCAGCTCACCAAGACTAGCGGGAGGGCCAAAGGATGAGCAGTTCTTC; cdr3_aa: CASSPRLAGGPKDEQFF
v_call: TRBV6-5; clone_size: once; j_call: TRBJ1-2; d_call: TRBD1; cdr3_nt: TGTGCCAGCAGTTACTCGCAGGGGGGTCACTATGGCTACACCTTC; cdr3_aa: CASSYSQGGHYGYTF
v_call: TRBV14; clone_size: .; j_call: TRBJ2-2; d_call: .; cdr3_nt: TGTGCCAGCAGCCAAGTCTTAAACACCGGGGAGCTGTTTTTT; cdr3_aa: CASSQVLNTGELFF
v_call: TRBV4-2; clone_size: .; j_call: TRBJ1-1; d_call: .; cdr3_nt: TGTGCCAGCAGCCACGGAGGTGGGGGGGGCACTGAAGCTTTCTTT; cdr3_aa: CASSHGGGGGTEAFF
v_call: TRBV5-1; clone_size: .; j_call: TRBJ2-5; d_call: TRBD2; cdr3_nt: TGCGCCAGCAGCTTTGGTAGCGGGAGGGAGACCCAGTACTTC; cdr3_aa: CASSFGSGRETQYF
v_call: TRBV27; clone_size: .; j_call: TRBJ1-6; d_call: TRBD1; cdr3_nt: TGTGCCAGCAGTTTATCAGGGGGCCGGGTAATTTCACCCCTCCACTTT; cdr3_aa: CASSLSGGRVISPLHF
v_call: TRBV5-1; clone_size: once; j_call: TRBJ1-2; d_call: .; cdr3_nt: TGCGCCAGCAGCCGAAGACAGGACTATGGCTACACCTTC; cdr3_aa: CASSRRQDYGYTF